The clone carrying this TCR beta chain was seen at least ten times. What it recognizes is unknown. The TCR beta CDR3 regions underwent amplification using RNA transcripts as the source. The primer set for the first-round RT-PCR of the TCR CDR3 was HTBI. TCRdb re-analysed the multiplex PCR reads in MiXCR, keeping a single row per CDR3 protein. The table lists some 400,000 distinct CDR3 sequences, about 15% of them singletons. The source of the sample is a study of T cells in Graves' hyperthyroidism and ophthalmopathy. Whole-study context: The authors collected peripheral blood at initial diagnosis, before any treatment.

Per the germline V gene, CDR1 is KGHSH and CDR2 is LQKENI. The CDR3 has 14 amino acids. With 0 bases clipped from V and 6 bases from J, the junction kept 3 bases outside the gene matches. Study-wide results and caveats: Ophthalmopathy could be told apart from stable hyperthyroidism with a 13 V-J model.

V is TRBV18 and J is TRBJ2-3; 7 bases match TRBD1. This TCR came from a woman aged 55-69 years with Graves' hyperthyroidism. The specimen was blood. The CDR3: CASSPPDRVDTQYF. DNA for the CDR3: TGTGCCAGCTCACCACCCGACAGGGTTGATACGCAGTATTTT.